The clone carrying this TCR beta chain was found many times. What it recognizes is unknown. Germline CDR1 and CDR2: MNHNS and SASEGT. Deletions cut 6 bases from V and 11 bases from J, with 17 bases between. The CDR3 totals 14 residues. Described time point: newly diagnosed GD, antithyroid drugs for less than 3 months. There was RNA extracted from PBMCs, and the TCR library was made from it. Investigators report Graves' disease was diagnosed under American Thyroid Association guidelines. EDTA tubes held 7 to 9 milliliters of peripheral blood from each patient. This record belongs to a study of regulatory T cells in long-lasting Graves disease. Study-wide results and caveats: Favoring TRBV28, TRBJ1-2 and TRBJ2-5 was a feature seen in persistent disease.

Through Arm-PCR of CDR3 regions and iRepertoire HTBI primers, TCR beta libraries were built. TCRdb analysed the multiplex PCR reads with MiXCR anew, one entry per CDR3 protein. The data contain roughly 420,000 distinct CDR3 sequences, around 15% of them singletons. This receptor was taken from a female donor with Graves disease. The gene calls are TRBV6-1 and TRBJ2-6; D ambiguous. Sequences were derived from peripheral blood mononuclear cells (PBMCs), sampled at new diagnosis, from a patient treated with antithyroid drugs. The CDR3 DNA sequence: TGTGCCAGCAGCCCCGTGTGGCCACCTGACGTCCTGACTTTC. It translates to CASSPVWPPDVLTF.